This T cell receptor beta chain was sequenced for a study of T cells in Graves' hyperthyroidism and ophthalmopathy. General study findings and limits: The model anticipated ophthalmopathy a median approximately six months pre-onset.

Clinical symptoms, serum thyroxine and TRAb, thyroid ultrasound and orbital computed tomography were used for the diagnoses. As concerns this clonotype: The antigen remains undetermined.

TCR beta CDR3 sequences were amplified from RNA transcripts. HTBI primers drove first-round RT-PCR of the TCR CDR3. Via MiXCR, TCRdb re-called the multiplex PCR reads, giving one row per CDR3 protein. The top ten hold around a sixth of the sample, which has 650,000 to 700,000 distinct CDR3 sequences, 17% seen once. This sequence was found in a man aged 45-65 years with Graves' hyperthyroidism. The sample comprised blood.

CDR3 in DNA: TGTGCCACCAGCAGAGAGCGGGGTAGCAATCAGCCCCAGCATTTT. This codes for CATSRERGSNQPQHF. This chain uses TRBV15 with TRBJ1-5; D gene ambiguous. Per the germline V gene, CDR1 is LNHNV and CDR2 is YYDKDF (reference sequence). V was pared by 0 bases and J by 0 bases, with 6 bases between. The CDR3 totals 15 residues.